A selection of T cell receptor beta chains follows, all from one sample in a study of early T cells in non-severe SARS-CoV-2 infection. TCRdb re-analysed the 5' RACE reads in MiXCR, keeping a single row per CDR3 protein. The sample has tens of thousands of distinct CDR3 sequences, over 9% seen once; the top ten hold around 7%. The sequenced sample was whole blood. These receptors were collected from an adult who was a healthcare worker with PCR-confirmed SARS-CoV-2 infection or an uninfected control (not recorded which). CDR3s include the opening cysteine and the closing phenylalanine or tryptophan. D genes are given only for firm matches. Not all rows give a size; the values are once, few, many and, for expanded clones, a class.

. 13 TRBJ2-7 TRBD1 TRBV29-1 CSVSGQGDYEQYF TGCAGCGTGTCGGGACAGGGTGACTACGAGCAGTACTTC
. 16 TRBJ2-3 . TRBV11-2 CASSERHGGSTDTQYF TGTGCCAGCAGCGAGCGGCATGGGGGGAGCACAGATACGCAGTATTTT
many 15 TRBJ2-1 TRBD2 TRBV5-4 CASSHGGGRANEQFF TGTGCCAGCAGCCACGGCGGCGGGAGGGCTAATGAGCAGTTCTTC
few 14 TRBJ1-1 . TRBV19 CASRRLATNTEAFF TGTGCCAGTAGAAGGTTGGCAACGAACACTGAAGCTTTCTTT
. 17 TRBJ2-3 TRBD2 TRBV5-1 CASSSELAGAGTDTQYF TGCGCCAGCAGCTCCGAACTAGCGGGAGCCGGCACAGATACGCAGTATTTT
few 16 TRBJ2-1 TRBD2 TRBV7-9 CASSLVSLAGTVEQFF TGTGCCAGCAGCTTAGTGAGTCTAGCGGGGACCGTCGAGCAGTTCTTC
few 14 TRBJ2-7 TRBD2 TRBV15 CATSPLAVWGEQYF TGTGCCACCAGCCCGCTAGCGGTATGGGGAGAGCAGTACTTC
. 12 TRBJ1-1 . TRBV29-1 CSPEGGGTEAFF TGCAGCCCCGAAGGGGGGGGCACTGAAGCTTTCTTT
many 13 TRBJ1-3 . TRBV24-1 CATSGPNGNTIYF TGTGCCACCAGTGGGCCGAATGGAAACACCATATATTTT
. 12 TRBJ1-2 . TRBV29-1 CSVAQGLSGYTF TGCAGCGTTGCGCAGGGGCTCAGTGGCTACACCTTC
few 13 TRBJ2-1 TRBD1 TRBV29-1 CSVEGDSHNEQFF TGCAGCGTTGAAGGGGACAGTCACAATGAGCAGTTCTTC
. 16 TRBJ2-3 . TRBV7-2 CASSLDLAGGADTQYF TGTGCCAGCAGCTTAGATCTGGCAGGGGGGGCAGATACGCAGTATTTT
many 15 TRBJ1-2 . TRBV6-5 CASSYSNRPNYGYTF TGTGCCAGCAGTTACTCGAACAGGCCCAACTATGGCTACACCTTC
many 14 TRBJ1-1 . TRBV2 CAGRSARGNTEAFF TGTGCCGGCCGGAGTGCCAGGGGGAACACTGAAGCTTTCTTT
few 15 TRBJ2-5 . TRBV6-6 CASTRLTASQETQYF TGTGCCAGCACCCGTTTGACGGCCTCCCAAGAGACCCAGTACTTC
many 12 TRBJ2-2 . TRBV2 CASEPETGELFF TGTGCCAGCGAACCCGAGACCGGGGAGCTGTTTTTT
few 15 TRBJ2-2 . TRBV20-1 CSALGYPGDTGELFF TGCAGTGCTCTCGGTTATCCCGGAGACACCGGGGAGCTGTTTTTT